This is a list of T cell receptor beta chains from one sample in a study of healthy donors' naive CD4 and CD8 T cells. TCRdb analysed the reads with MiXCR anew, one entry per CDR3 protein. The sample has about 180,000 distinct CDR3 sequences, 65% to 75% seen once. The sequenced material came from naive CD4+ and CD8+ T cells sorted from blood, pooled from several donors. The origin of the receptors is a pool of human donors in good health; the sample pools cells from several healthy donors. Each CDR3 is given with its conserved first and last residue. Fields, in order: J gene, clone size, V gene, D gene, CDR3 DNA, CDR3 protein. D genes are given only for firm matches. Rows may omit the clone size; those that give it use once, few, many or a size class.

j_call: TRBJ1-2
clone_size: .
v_call: TRBV5-6
d_call: TRBD1
cdr3_nt: TGTGCCAGCAGATACATGGGACAGTCTAAGTCACTCTATGGCTACACCTTC
cdr3_aa: CASRYMGQSKSLYGYTF

j_call: TRBJ2-7
clone_size: .
v_call: TRBV29-1
d_call: TRBD2
cdr3_nt: TGCAGCGTACCCGGGACTAGCGGGTACGAGCAGTACTTC
cdr3_aa: CSVPGTSGYEQYF

j_call: TRBJ1-1
clone_size: .
v_call: TRBV12-3/TRBV12-4
d_call: .
cdr3_nt: TGTGCCAGCAGTCCACTTAGAGTTACTGAAGCTTTCTTT
cdr3_aa: CASSPLRVTEAFF

j_call: TRBJ1-5
clone_size: .
v_call: TRBV6-5
d_call: .
cdr3_nt: TGTGCCAGCAGTTACTCTGAGGGACAGCCCCAGCATTTT
cdr3_aa: CASSYSEGQPQHF

j_call: TRBJ2-7
clone_size: .
v_call: TRBV12-3/TRBV12-4
d_call: TRBD1
cdr3_nt: TGTGCCAGCAGTTGGACAGGGAGGTACGAGCAGTACTTC
cdr3_aa: CASSWTGRYEQYF

j_call: TRBJ1-5
clone_size: .
v_call: TRBV6-5
d_call: TRBD1
cdr3_nt: TGTGCCAGCAGTAAGGACAGGGCTGCTCAGCCCCAGCATTTT
cdr3_aa: CASSKDRAAQPQHF

j_call: TRBJ2-6
clone_size: .
v_call: TRBV30
d_call: TRBD1
cdr3_nt: TGTGCCTGGAGTGGACAGGGGATGTCCTCTGGGGCCAACGTCCTGACTTTC
cdr3_aa: CAWSGQGMSSGANVLTF

j_call: TRBJ1-2
clone_size: few
v_call: TRBV6-5
d_call: TRBD1
cdr3_nt: TGTGCCAGCAGTTACTCAGCGGACAGGGGTGAGGGCTACACCTTC
cdr3_aa: CASSYSADRGEGYTF

j_call: TRBJ2-7
clone_size: .
v_call: TRBV6-5
d_call: .
cdr3_nt: TGTGCCAGCACCGACAGGATTGGCGAGCAGTACTTC
cdr3_aa: CASTDRIGEQYF

j_call: TRBJ2-7
clone_size: .
v_call: TRBV15
d_call: TRBD2
cdr3_nt: TGTGCCACCAGGCTAGCGGGACCCTACGAGCAGTACTTC
cdr3_aa: CATRLAGPYEQYF

j_call: TRBJ1-2
clone_size: few
v_call: TRBV29-1
d_call: .
cdr3_nt: TGCAGCCTCAAAACAACCTATGGCTACACCTTC
cdr3_aa: CSLKTTYGYTF

j_call: TRBJ1-5
clone_size: .
v_call: TRBV6-1
d_call: .
cdr3_nt: TGTGCCAGCAGTCCACGGTGGACGGGCGTGAGCAATCAGCCCCAGCATTTT
cdr3_aa: CASSPRWTGVSNQPQHF

j_call: TRBJ1-4
clone_size: once
v_call: TRBV2
d_call: TRBD1
cdr3_nt: TGTGGGGGGACAGGGGGGAATGAAAAACTGTTTTTT
cdr3_aa: CGGTGGNEKLFF

j_call: TRBJ2-7
clone_size: .
v_call: TRBV6-2/TRBV6-3
d_call: TRBD1
cdr3_nt: TGTGCCAGCAGGCCCCGGGACAGCCTCTACGAGCAGTACTTC
cdr3_aa: CASRPRDSLYEQYF

j_call: TRBJ2-2
clone_size: .
v_call: TRBV20-1
d_call: .
cdr3_nt: TGCAGTGCTAGTAGTCCGGGGGTAGGGGAGCTGTTTTTT
cdr3_aa: CSASSPGVGELFF

j_call: TRBJ1-5
clone_size: .
v_call: TRBV27
d_call: .
cdr3_nt: TGTGCCAGCAGTTTAAGGCGGGATCAGCCCCAGCATTTT
cdr3_aa: CASSLRRDQPQHF

j_call: TRBJ1-5
clone_size: .
v_call: TRBV5-1
d_call: .
cdr3_nt: TGCGCCAGCAGGGGACCGCACTCAGAGGGCAATCAGCCCCAGCATTTT
cdr3_aa: CASRGPHSEGNQPQHF

j_call: TRBJ2-1
clone_size: .
v_call: TRBV27
d_call: .
cdr3_nt: TGTGCCAGCAGTTTGGCTTACACCTACAATGAGCAGTTCTTC
cdr3_aa: CASSLAYTYNEQFF

j_call: TRBJ2-3
clone_size: .
v_call: TRBV19
d_call: .
cdr3_nt: TGTGCCAGTAGTATTGTAGGGAACGGAGATACGCAGTATTTT
cdr3_aa: CASSIVGNGDTQYF

j_call: TRBJ2-7
clone_size: .
v_call: TRBV24-1
d_call: TRBD1
cdr3_nt: TGTGCCACCAGTATTCGACAGGGGCGTTGGGAGCAGTACTTC
cdr3_aa: CATSIRQGRWEQYF

j_call: TRBJ2-2
clone_size: .
v_call: TRBV20-1
d_call: TRBD2
cdr3_nt: TGCAGTGCTAGGAGGGCGGGAGGTTTCACCGGGGAGCTGTTTTTT
cdr3_aa: CSARRAGGFTGELFF

j_call: TRBJ1-1
clone_size: .
v_call: TRBV11-3
d_call: TRBD1
cdr3_nt: TGTGCCAGCAGCAACAGGGGGACCACTGAAGCTTTCTTT
cdr3_aa: CASSNRGTTEAFF

j_call: TRBJ2-3
clone_size: .
v_call: TRBV20-1
d_call: .
cdr3_nt: TGCAGTGCTAGGTTCCCGGTCTCCACAGATACGCAGTATTTT
cdr3_aa: CSARFPVSTDTQYF

j_call: TRBJ2-1
clone_size: .
v_call: TRBV6-2/TRBV6-3
d_call: TRBD2
cdr3_nt: TGTGCCAGCAGGGGCGGGAGTATCTACAATGAGCAGTTCTTC
cdr3_aa: CASRGGSIYNEQFF

j_call: TRBJ1-1
clone_size: .
v_call: TRBV6-5
d_call: .
cdr3_nt: TGTGCCAGCAGTATCCTGGGGGTGAACACTGAAGCTTTCTTT
cdr3_aa: CASSILGVNTEAFF

j_call: TRBJ2-4
clone_size: .
v_call: TRBV5-1
d_call: .
cdr3_nt: TGCGCCAGCAGCTTGGCCGGCTCAGGAGGGAGAAACATTCAGTACTTC
cdr3_aa: CASSLAGSGGRNIQYF

j_call: TRBJ2-7
clone_size: .
v_call: TRBV7-8
d_call: TRBD1
cdr3_nt: TGTGCCAGCAGCTTAGCCGGGACAGCGCCCTACGAGCAGTACTTC
cdr3_aa: CASSLAGTAPYEQYF

j_call: TRBJ2-1
clone_size: .
v_call: TRBV30
d_call: TRBD2
cdr3_nt: TGTGCCTGGGAGGGCAGTAGCGGGAGGGGATACAATGAGCAGTTCTTC
cdr3_aa: CAWEGSSGRGYNEQFF

j_call: TRBJ2-1
clone_size: once
v_call: TRBV19
d_call: TRBD1
cdr3_nt: TGTGCCAGTAGTCCCGGACAGGGGTGGAGGAATGAGCAGTTCTTC
cdr3_aa: CASSPGQGWRNEQFF

j_call: TRBJ1-2
clone_size: .
v_call: TRBV6-6
d_call: .
cdr3_nt: TGTGCCAGCAGTTACTCGAGTCAGGGCGGTGGCTACACCTTC
cdr3_aa: CASSYSSQGGGYTF

j_call: TRBJ2-3
clone_size: .
v_call: TRBV5-4
d_call: TRBD2
cdr3_nt: TGTGCCAGCAGCTTGGCCGCTAGCGGGAGACCAGATACGCAGTATTTT
cdr3_aa: CASSLAASGRPDTQYF

j_call: TRBJ2-7
clone_size: once
v_call: TRBV29-1
d_call: .
cdr3_nt: TGCAGCGCTCGAATCAAGCGATACGAGCAGTACTTC
cdr3_aa: CSARIKRYEQYF

j_call: TRBJ1-3
clone_size: few
v_call: TRBV6-5
d_call: .
cdr3_nt: TGTGCCAGCAGCTCCTTGGGGAACACCATATATTTT
cdr3_aa: CASSSLGNTIYF

j_call: TRBJ2-7
clone_size: .
v_call: TRBV27
d_call: .
cdr3_nt: TGTGCAAGCAGTTGGGCCAATTCACCGTACTACGAGCAGTACTTC
cdr3_aa: CASSWANSPYYEQYF

j_call: TRBJ1-2
clone_size: .
v_call: TRBV29-1
d_call: TRBD1
cdr3_nt: TGCAGCGTTGAAGAGCGGGACAGGGTTGGGAGTGGCTACACCTTC
cdr3_aa: CSVEERDRVGSGYTF

j_call: TRBJ1-3
clone_size: .
v_call: TRBV12-3/TRBV12-4
d_call: .
cdr3_nt: TGTGCCAGCAGCCTCATGATCTCTGGAAACACCATATATTTT
cdr3_aa: CASSLMISGNTIYF

j_call: TRBJ2-3
clone_size: .
v_call: TRBV20-1
d_call: TRBD2
cdr3_nt: TGCAGTGCTAGCCCACATGGACTAGCAGATACGCAGTATTTT
cdr3_aa: CSASPHGLADTQYF

j_call: TRBJ2-1
clone_size: .
v_call: TRBV27
d_call: .
cdr3_nt: TGTGCCAGCAGTTTGGGGGGAGAGAGCTCCTACAATGAGCAGTTCTTC
cdr3_aa: CASSLGGESSYNEQFF

j_call: TRBJ2-3
clone_size: .
v_call: TRBV6-2/TRBV6-3
d_call: .
cdr3_nt: TGTGCCAGCAACGCCAGGGCAGATACGCAGTATTTT
cdr3_aa: CASNARADTQYF

j_call: TRBJ2-4
clone_size: once
v_call: TRBV6-6
d_call: .
cdr3_nt: TGTGCCAGCAGTTACTCGAAGTTAGCCAAAAACATTCAGTACTTC
cdr3_aa: CASSYSKLAKNIQYF

j_call: TRBJ2-7
clone_size: few
v_call: TRBV27
d_call: .
cdr3_nt: TGTGCCGGCTACCCCTCCCGGGGAATGCCCTACGAGCAGTACTTC
cdr3_aa: CAGYPSRGMPYEQYF

j_call: TRBJ1-6
clone_size: .
v_call: TRBV6-2/TRBV6-3
d_call: .
cdr3_nt: TGTGCCAGCAGTCCCGATACGCCAGTCGGCTCACCCCTCCACTTT
cdr3_aa: CASSPDTPVGSPLHF

j_call: TRBJ2-5
clone_size: .
v_call: TRBV15
d_call: .
cdr3_nt: TGTGCCACCAGCAGACCATGGGAGTTTCCACAAGAGACCCAGTACTTC
cdr3_aa: CATSRPWEFPQETQYF

j_call: TRBJ2-2
clone_size: .
v_call: TRBV27
d_call: .
cdr3_nt: TGTGCCAGCGCGCGGAACGGGGAGCTGTTTTTT
cdr3_aa: CASARNGELFF

j_call: TRBJ2-1
clone_size: few
v_call: TRBV27
d_call: .
cdr3_nt: TGTGCCAGCAGCTTATTCTCCTACAATGAGCAGTTCTTC
cdr3_aa: CASSLFSYNEQFF

j_call: TRBJ2-2
clone_size: few
v_call: TRBV11-1
d_call: .
cdr3_nt: TGTGCCAGCAGCCTTGCCCCAAACACCGGGGAGCTGTTTTTT
cdr3_aa: CASSLAPNTGELFF

j_call: TRBJ1-1
clone_size: few
v_call: TRBV6-5
d_call: .
cdr3_nt: TGTGCCAGCAGTTTTGTCAGGGCAGGTACTGAAGCTTTCTTT
cdr3_aa: CASSFVRAGTEAFF

j_call: TRBJ2-1
clone_size: .
v_call: TRBV5-6
d_call: .
cdr3_nt: TGTGCCAGCAGCTTGTACGACAGGTCCTTTACATCGAATGAGCAGTTCTTC
cdr3_aa: CASSLYDRSFTSNEQFF

j_call: TRBJ1-2
clone_size: few
v_call: TRBV19
d_call: .
cdr3_nt: TGTGCCAGTAGTACGGACGTTTACCATGGCTACACCTTC
cdr3_aa: CASSTDVYHGYTF

j_call: TRBJ1-1
clone_size: few
v_call: TRBV30
d_call: .
cdr3_nt: TGTGCCTGGGGAAAGGAGTTGGTGAACACTGAAGCTTTCTTT
cdr3_aa: CAWGKELVNTEAFF

j_call: TRBJ1-5
clone_size: .
v_call: TRBV6-2/TRBV6-3
d_call: .
cdr3_nt: TGTGCCAGCAGCCGTAACTACGGGACGCCGGAGCAGCCCCAGCATTTT
cdr3_aa: CASSRNYGTPEQPQHF

j_call: TRBJ2-1
clone_size: .
v_call: TRBV6-5
d_call: TRBD1
cdr3_nt: TGTGCCAGCAGTTACTCGGGGACAGTCTTGGACAATGAGCAGTTCTTC
cdr3_aa: CASSYSGTVLDNEQFF

j_call: TRBJ1-5
clone_size: .
v_call: TRBV6-1
d_call: .
cdr3_nt: TGTGCCAGCCGGACGGTTAATCAGCCCCAGCATTTT
cdr3_aa: CASRTVNQPQHF

j_call: TRBJ1-5
clone_size: .
v_call: TRBV7-8
d_call: .
cdr3_nt: TGTGCCAGCAGGACCCTCAAGATGGGCAATCAGCCCCAGCATTTT
cdr3_aa: CASRTLKMGNQPQHF

j_call: TRBJ2-1
clone_size: .
v_call: TRBV29-1
d_call: TRBD2
cdr3_nt: TGCAGCGTGGCCCACGGGACTAGCGCTAACAATGAGCAGTTCTTC
cdr3_aa: CSVAHGTSANNEQFF

j_call: TRBJ2-7
clone_size: few
v_call: TRBV19
d_call: TRBD1
cdr3_nt: TGTGCCAGTAACACAGGGGTCTCCTACGAGCAGTACTTC
cdr3_aa: CASNTGVSYEQYF

j_call: TRBJ2-3
clone_size: .
v_call: TRBV6-1
d_call: TRBD1
cdr3_nt: TGTGCCAGCAGTTACCGGACAGGGAGCACAGATACGCAGTATTTT
cdr3_aa: CASSYRTGSTDTQYF